The sample holds a few counts of the clone carrying this T cell receptor beta chain. Profiling relied on immunoSEQ multiplex PCR, and the TCRdb table lists in-frame clones only, not all of them. The sample records 150,000 to 200,000 clones, 84% being singletons. The entry originates in a study of blood T cell repertoires in COVID-19. Germline-derived CDR1 and CDR2 are DFQATT and SNEGSKA (reference sequence). The V end lost 3 bases, the J end lost 5 bases, and 14 bases lay between the germline ends. This CDR3 spans 13 amino acids. The sequence was obtained from a man in his fifties who had recovered from COVID-19. The J gene is TRBJ2-7, the V gene TRBV20-1; TRBD1 is a possible D gene (6 bases). Specimen: PBMCs or T cells enriched from blood (not recorded which). CDR3 amino acids: CSASLPQGNEQYF. CDR3 nucleotides: TGCAGTGCTAGTCTGCCACAGGGCAACGAGCAGTACTTC.